This T cell receptor beta chain appears in the sequencing data of a study of monozygotic twins with inflammatory bowel disease. Findings of the study overall: Compared with healthy twins, IBD patients shared fewer clonotypes with others, especially with disease activity. Using the inverse Simpson index, IBD patients had lower TCRbeta diversity than healthy co-twins.

Concerning this clonotype itself: Antigen unknown.

TCR libraries were prepared from 3,500 to 4,000 ng total RNA each. TCRdb reprocessed the 5' RACE reads and keeps a single row for each CDR3 protein, giving no DNA. In all, the sample yields about 150,000 distinct CDR3 sequences. The clonotype was recovered from a human donor with ulcerative colitis or Crohn's disease, or a healthy co-twin of an affected twin (not recorded which). Material: blood.

The CDR3 is CASSFLSYEQYF. This chain uses TRBV28 with TRBJ2-7. CDR1 and CDR2 (germline): MDHEN, SYDVKM. The CDR3 consists of 12 residues.